These 19 T cell receptor beta chains were all obtained from the same sample, sequenced in a study of cytomegalovirus exposure and HLA in healthy donors. The study ran its PCR with 60 Vbeta and 13 Jbeta primers. Sequenced by immunoSEQ multiplex PCR; TCRdb stores in-frame clones only, minus some. Its table lists approximately 120,000 clones. The specimen sequenced was PBMCs. The receptors originated from a man aged 18 to 30 in good health and CMV-seronegative.

The chain employs TRBV5-8 and TRBJ1-1; possible D gene TRBD1, 5 bases. The V and J ends lost 4 bases and 4 bases respectively, with 20 bases between them. This CDR3 contains 16 residues. In germline, CDR1 is SGHTS, CDR2 YDEGEE. This CDR3 reads CASSRTLQEPFTEAFF. In DNA form, the CDR3 reads TGTGCCAGCAGCCGTACGTTACAGGAGCCTTTCACTGAAGCTTTCTTT.

The V call is TRBV5-1, the J call TRBJ2-7, with 9 bases aligning to TRBD1. V dropped 3 bases and J dropped 3; count of bases not matched to a gene: 4. The CDR3 sequence is 14 residues long. Looked up from germline, CDR1 is SGHRS and CDR2 is YFSETQ. CDR3 amino acids: CASSSQGADYEQYF. The CDR3 DNA follows: TGCGCCAGCAGCTCACAGGGGGCCGACTACGAGCAGTACTTC.

The J gene is TRBJ1-2, the V gene TRBV30, with D possibly matching TRBD1 (5 bases). The ends were cut back, 2 bases at V and 1 base at J, with 14 bases in the middle. Looked up from germline, CDR1 is GTSNPN and CDR2 is SVGIG (reference sequence). CDR3 length equals 15 residues. The CDR3: CAWSRGGARNYGYTF. For the CDR3, the DNA is TGTGCCTGGAGTAGGGGAGGAGCTCGTAACTATGGCTACACCTTC.

This sequence joins TRBV7-9 and TRBJ1-1; D remains unclear. The length of the CDR3 is 15 residues. The V and J ends lost 2 bases and 3 bases respectively, with 13 bases between them. Per germline, CDR1 SEHNR and CDR2 FQNEAQ (reference sequence). The chain's CDR3 is CASSLSYGEDTEAFF. CDR3 DNA sequence: TGTGCCAGCAGCTTATCGTACGGGGAGGACACTGAAGCTTTCTTT.

This chain joins TRBV27 and TRBJ2-7; TRBD2 aligns across 15 bases. Germline CDR1 is MNHEY and CDR2 is SMNVEV (reference sequence). V was clipped by 4 bases and J by 5 bases; unmatched bases: 6. The CDR3 is made up of 16 amino acids. The CDR3 DNA reads as TGTGCCAGCAGTTCCGGGACTAGCGGGAGGATCGACGAGCAGTACTTC. Amino acid sequence: CASSSGTSGRIDEQYF.

The gene calls are TRBV19 and TRBJ1-5, with 8 bases matching TRBD1. Looked up from germline, CDR1 is LNHDA and CDR2 is SQIVND (reference sequence). CDR3 size: 15 residues. Trimming cost V 7 bases and J 5 bases; bases outside gene matches: 10. CDR3 loop: CASTPLDRDDQPQHF. In DNA form, the CDR3 reads TGTGCCAGTACTCCCCTGGACAGGGACGATCAGCCCCAGCATTTT.

This chain connects TRBV7-2 to TRBJ1-1; the match to TRBD1 covers 7 bases. Germline CDR1 SGHTA, CDR2 FQGNSA. This CDR3 contains 15 residues. V shed 7 bases and J 1 base; nucleotides not matched to a gene: 9. The CDR3 bases are TGTGCCAGCAACCAAAACTACAGGGGGAACACTGAAGCTTTCTTT. This encodes CASNQNYRGNTEAFF.

This chain uses TRBV12-5 with TRBJ2-3; D remains ambiguous. This CDR3 has 16 amino acids. CDR1 and CDR2 (germline): LGHNT, FRNRAP. V lost 0 bases, J lost 4 bases, and 14 bases lay in between. For the CDR3, the DNA is TGTGCTAGTGGTTTGGTACGAGTCTATAAAGCAGATACGCAGTATTTT. It encodes CASGLVRVYKADTQYF. The complete variable domain, with remaining parts taken from reference TRBV12-5 and TRBJ2-3, reads DARVTQTPRHKVTEMGQEVTMRCQPILGHNTVFWYRQTMMQGLELLAYFRNRAPLDDSGMPKDRFSAEMPDATLATLKIQPSEPRDSAVYFCASGLVRVYKADTQYFGPGTRLTVL.

CDR3 region: CASSLFSAGVTEEQFF. The CDR3 nucleotides read TGTGCCAGCAGTTTATTTTCAGCGGGAGTCACAGAGGAGCAGTTCTTC. V and J are TRBV28 and TRBJ2-1, with TRBD2 matching 8 bases. The CDR3 loop spans 16 amino acids. V was pared by 1 base and J by 10 bases, with 12 bases of the junction left unmatched. Germline CDR1 and CDR2: MDHEN and SYDVKM.

The chain is built from TRBV4-2 and TRBJ2-7; 8 bases agree with TRBD2. This CDR3 comprises 15 residues. Trimming took 4 bases from V and 5 from J; bases not matched to a gene: 10. CDR1 and CDR2 (germline): LGHNA, YNFKEQ. The CDR3 is CASSREGTSSHEQYF. In DNA form, the CDR3 reads TGTGCCAGCAGCCGAGAGGGGACTAGTTCACACGAGCAGTACTTC.

CDR3 bases: TGTGCCAGCAGCGTGGGACAGGGTAGAGAAAAACTGTTTTTT. Translating it yields CASSVGQGREKLFF. The chain combines TRBV5-4 with TRBJ1-4; 9 bases agree with TRBD1. With V trimmed by 4 bases and J by 8 bases, 6 bases remained unmatched. Germline V gene lookup returns CDR1 SGHNT and CDR2 YYREEE (reference sequence). The CDR3 length is 14 residues.

The J gene is TRBJ1-2, the V gene TRBV7-3, with 8 positions matching TRBD1. Losses at the gene ends were 7 bases for V and 3 bases for J; bases not matched to a gene: 19. The CDR3 extends over 18 amino acids. Germline V CDR1 and CDR2: SGHTA, FQGTGA. The CDR3: CASTSPPGQANRDYGYTF. The CDR3 nucleotides are TGTGCCAGCACCTCACCCCCGGGACAGGCAAATCGCGACTATGGCTACACCTTC.

The gene calls are TRBV6-1 and TRBJ2-6; TRBD1 agrees at 7 bases. The V gene end was trimmed by 6 bases and the J gene end by 0 bases; junction bases not matched to a gene: 14. The CDR3 runs to 19 residues. Germline-derived CDR1 and CDR2 are MNHNS and SASEGT. The CDR3 DNA reads TGTGCCAGCAGAGAATACAGGGGATCCCTTACCTCTGGGGCCAACGTCCTGACTTTC. It yields the protein CASREYRGSLTSGANVLTF.

The chain joins TRBV4-1 to TRBJ1-6, with D possibly being TRBD1 (5 bases). Trimming took 1 base from V and 0 from J, leaving 19 bases between them. Germline V gene lookup returns CDR1 MGHRA and CDR2 YSYEKL. The CDR3 spans 20 residues. CDR3 region: CASSQVPGMKLVSYNSPLHF. The CDR3, as DNA: TGCGCCAGCAGCCAAGTTCCAGGGATGAAACTGGTCTCCTATAATTCACCCCTCCACTTT.

The J gene is TRBJ1-4, the V gene TRBV5-4; no reliable D call. Germline V gene data show CDR1 as SGHNT and CDR2 as YYREEE (reference sequence). The CDR3 is 15 residues long. Trimming pared 7 bases from V and 2 bases from J, leaving 15 bases between. The CDR3 nucleotides are TGTGCCAGCGCGGCGGGGAGATCGACTAATGAAAAACTGTTTTTT. Protein sequence: CASAAGRSTNEKLFF.

V usage is TRBV9 and J usage is TRBJ1-1; TRBD1 aligns across 7 bases. This CDR3 has 17 amino acids. The ends lost 1 base at V and 2 bases at J; junction bases unmatched: 11. The germline V gene encodes CDR1 SGDLS and CDR2 YYNGEE. The CDR3 protein is CASSVSLHEGANTEAFF. The CDR3 nucleotides are TGTGCCAGCAGCGTATCATTGCACGAGGGGGCTAACACTGAAGCTTTCTTT.

V gene TRBV19 combines with J gene TRBJ2-1; 7 bases are a match to TRBD1. The CDR3 is 15 residues long. Germline CDR1 LNHDA, CDR2 SQIVND (reference sequence). V shed 7 bases, J shed 2 bases, and the junction held 8 bases outside the gene matches. The CDR3 sequence: CASNTGTATYNEQFF. CDR3 coding DNA: TGTGCCAGTAACACCGGGACAGCAACCTACAATGAGCAGTTCTTC. Together with reference TRBV19 and TRBJ2-1, the CDR3 gives the full variable domain: DGGITQSPKYLFRKEGQNVTLSCEQNLNHDAMYWYRQDPGQGLRLIYYSQIVNDFQKGDIAEGYSVSREKKESFPLTVTSAQKNPTAFYLCASNTGTATYNEQFFGPGTRLTVL.

The rearrangement uses TRBV30 and TRBJ1-1, with unresolved D. CDR3 size: 13 residues. Germline V CDR1 and CDR2: GTSNPN, SVGIG (reference sequence). The V end was cut by 2 bases, the J end by 5 bases, with 12 bases between. Written as DNA, the CDR3 is TGTGCCTGGAGTTCAGTCGGGAATACTGAAGCTTTCTTT. Protein: CAWSSVGNTEAFF.

V gene TRBV19 combines with J gene TRBJ2-3; TRBD1 matches 8 bases. CDR1 is LNHDA, CDR2 SQIVND, per germline (reference sequence). This CDR3 contains 16 residues. J was trimmed by 2 bases and V by 3 bases; bases with no gene match: 7. Here the CDR3 reads CASSIQPGQVTDTQYF. DNA for the CDR3: TGTGCCAGTAGTATCCAACCGGGACAGGTCACAGATACGCAGTATTTT.